This T cell receptor beta chain was obtained from a study of shared clonotypes between healthy human individuals. Looked up from germline, CDR1 is LNHDA and CDR2 is SQIVND (reference sequence). V lost 3 bases, J lost 1 base, and 4 bases lay in between. This CDR3 has 13 amino acids. TCRdb's copy holds only in-frame clones and misses some; the assay was immunoSEQ multiplex PCR. The sample lists approximately 2,000,000 clones; 80% to 95% were seen once. This clone has only a few counts. This clonotype was obtained from a man between 18 and 29 years old in good health. Some clones in this sample may be carry-over from other donors' samples. The V gene is TRBV19, the J gene TRBJ1-5; D is undetermined. Material: naive CD4+ T cells from PBMCs. Subset indicated: CD45RA+ positively selected. CDR3 in amino acids: CASSMSSNQPQHF. The CDR3 nucleotides read TGTGCCAGTAGTATGTCCAGCAATCAGCCCCAGCATTTT. Drawing the rest from reference TRBV19 and TRBJ1-5, the complete variable domain is DGGITQSPKYLFRKEGQNVTLSCEQNLNHDAMYWYRQDPGQGLRLIYYSQIVNDFQKGDIAEGYSVSREKKESFPLTVTSAQKNPTAFYLCASSMSSNQPQHFGDGTRLSIL.